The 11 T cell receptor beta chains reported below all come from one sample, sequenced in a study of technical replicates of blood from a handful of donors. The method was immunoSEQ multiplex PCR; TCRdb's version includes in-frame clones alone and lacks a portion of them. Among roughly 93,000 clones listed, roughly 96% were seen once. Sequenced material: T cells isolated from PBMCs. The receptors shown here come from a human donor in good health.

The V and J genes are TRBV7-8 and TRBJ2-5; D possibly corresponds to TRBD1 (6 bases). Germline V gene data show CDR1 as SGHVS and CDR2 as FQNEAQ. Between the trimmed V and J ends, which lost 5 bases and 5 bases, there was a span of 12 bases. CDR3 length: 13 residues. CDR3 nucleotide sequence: TGTGCCAGCAGCCTCACAGGGCCGGAGACCCAGTACTTC. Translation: CASSLTGPETQYF. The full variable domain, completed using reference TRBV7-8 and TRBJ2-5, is GAGVSQSPRYKVAKRGQDVALRCDPISGHVSLFWYQQALGQGPEFLTYFQNEAQLDKSGLPSDRFFAERPEGSVSTLKIQRTQQEDSAVYLCASSLTGPETQYFGPGTRLLVL.

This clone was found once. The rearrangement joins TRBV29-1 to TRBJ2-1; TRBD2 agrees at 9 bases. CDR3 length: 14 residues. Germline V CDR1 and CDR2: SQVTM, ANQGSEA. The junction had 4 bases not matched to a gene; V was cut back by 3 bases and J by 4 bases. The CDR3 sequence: CSVEGLALYNEQFF. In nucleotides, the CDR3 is TGCAGCGTTGAGGGACTAGCCCTTTACAATGAGCAGTTCTTC.

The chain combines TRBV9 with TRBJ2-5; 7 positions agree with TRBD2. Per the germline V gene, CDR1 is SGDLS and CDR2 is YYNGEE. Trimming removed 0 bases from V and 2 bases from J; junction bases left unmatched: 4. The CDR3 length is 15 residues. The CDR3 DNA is TGTGCCAGCAGCGTAGCTAGCGGCTTTCAAGAGACCCAGTACTTC. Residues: CASSVASGFQETQYF.

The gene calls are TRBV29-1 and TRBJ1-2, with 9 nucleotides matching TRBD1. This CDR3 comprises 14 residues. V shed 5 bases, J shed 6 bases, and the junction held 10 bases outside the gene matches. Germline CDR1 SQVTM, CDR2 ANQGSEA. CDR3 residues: CSVCGTGSEDGYTF. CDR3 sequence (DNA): TGCAGCGTTTGCGGGACAGGGTCTGAGGATGGCTACACCTTC. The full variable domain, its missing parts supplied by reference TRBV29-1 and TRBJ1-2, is SAVISQKPSRDICQRGTSLTIQCQVDSQVTMMFWYRQQPGQSLTLIATANQGSEATYESGFVIDKFPISRPNLTFSTLTVSNMSPEDSSIYLCSVCGTGSEDGYTFGSGTRLTVV.

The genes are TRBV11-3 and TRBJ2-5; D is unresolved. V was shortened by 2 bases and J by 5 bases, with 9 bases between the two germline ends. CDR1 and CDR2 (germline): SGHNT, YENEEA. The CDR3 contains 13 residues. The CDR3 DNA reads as TGTGCCAGCAGCTTACACCCGAGGGAGACCCAGTACTTC. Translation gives CASSLHPRETQYF.

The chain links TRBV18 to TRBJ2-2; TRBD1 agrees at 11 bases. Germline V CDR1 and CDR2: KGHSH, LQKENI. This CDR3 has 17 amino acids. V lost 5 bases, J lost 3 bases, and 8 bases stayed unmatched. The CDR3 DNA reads TGTGCCAGCTCAACCGGGACAGGGGGAATACACACCGGGGAGCTGTTTTTT. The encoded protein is CASSTGTGGIHTGELFF.

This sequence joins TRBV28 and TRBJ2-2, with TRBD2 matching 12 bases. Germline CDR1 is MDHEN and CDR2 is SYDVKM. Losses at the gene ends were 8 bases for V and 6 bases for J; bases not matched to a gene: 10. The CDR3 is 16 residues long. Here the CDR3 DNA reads TGTGCCAGCTTTACTTCTAGCGGGAGGGCCTCCGGGGAGCTGTTTTTT. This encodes CASFTSSGRASGELFF.

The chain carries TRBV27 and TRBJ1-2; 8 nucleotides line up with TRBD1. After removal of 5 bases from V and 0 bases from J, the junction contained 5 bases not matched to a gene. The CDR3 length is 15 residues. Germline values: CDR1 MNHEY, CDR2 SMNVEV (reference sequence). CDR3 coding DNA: TGTGCCAGCAGTCTACAGGGGGTTACTAACTATGGCTACACCTTC. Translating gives CASSLQGVTNYGYTF.

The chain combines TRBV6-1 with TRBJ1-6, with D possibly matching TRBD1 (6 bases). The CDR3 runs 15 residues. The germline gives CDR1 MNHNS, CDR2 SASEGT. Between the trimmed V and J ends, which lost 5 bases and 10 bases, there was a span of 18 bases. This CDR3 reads CASSPITGPTSPLHF. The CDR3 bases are TGTGCCAGCAGTCCCATCACAGGGCCTACCTCACCCCTCCACTTT.

CDR3 bases: TGTGCCAGCAGTGAAGCGCTTCTGGGAGCAGAGACCCAGTACTTC. Translation: CASSEALLGAETQYF. This chain joins TRBV2 and TRBJ2-5; D is perhaps TRBD2 (5 bases). Trimming took off 0 bases at V and 4 bases at J, with 12 bases between the two ends. Germline CDR1 and CDR2: SNHLY and FYNNEI. The length of the CDR3 is 15 residues.

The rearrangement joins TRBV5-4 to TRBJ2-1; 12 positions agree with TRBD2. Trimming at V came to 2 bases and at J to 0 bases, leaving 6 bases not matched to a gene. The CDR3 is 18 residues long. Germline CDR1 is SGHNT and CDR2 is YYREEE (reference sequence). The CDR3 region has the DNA TGTGCCAGCAGCTTCCCTAGCGGGGGGGCCCTCTCCTACAATGAGCAGTTCTTC. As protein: CASSFPSGGALSYNEQFF.